This TCR beta chain was documented in a study of OX40 agonist ivuxolimab in advanced cancers. Trimming removed 8 bases from V and 0 bases from J, with 8 bases in between. The CDR3 totals 12 residues. CDR1 is MNHEY, CDR2 SVGAGI, per germline. This clone showed up just a few times. Samples of blood were obtained at baseline, on cycle 4 day 1, and on cycle 7 day 1. Only in-frame clones appear in the TCRdb table, and some are missing; sequencing was by immunoSEQ multiplex PCR. The sample yields roughly 24,000 clones, more than 75% seen once. This sample comprised CD4+ or CD8+ T cells sorted from blood, obtained in a trial of the OX40 agonist ivuxolimab. This clonotype originated in an adult with an advanced solid tumor such as melanoma, head and neck, liver or kidney cancer. The rearrangement uses TRBV6-5 and TRBJ2-7; D unresolved. Written as DNA, the CDR3 is TGTGCCAGCTTCAGGAGCTCCTACGAGCAGTACTTC. As protein: CASFRSSYEQYF.